A selection of T cell receptor beta chains follows, all from one sample in a study of glioma-infiltrating T cells after dendritic cell vaccination. The repertoire was sequenced with immunoSEQ multiplex PCR; TCRdb's copy has only in-frame clones and lacks some. This repertoire shows 99,000 or so clones, almost 90% found once; its top ten account for approximately 3%. Sequencing used blood, obtained after dendritic cell vaccination. The receptors derive from a human donor with glioblastoma. CDR3s include the opening cysteine and the closing phenylalanine or tryptophan. A D gene is named only where the DNA matches it firmly. For some rows the clone size is stated as once, few or many, or as a class when expanded; others skip it.

J gene: TRBJ2-5; D gene: .; clone size: few; V gene: TRBV30; CDR3 protein: CAWRGKWDFGQETQYF; CDR3 DNA: TGTGCCTGGAGGGGAAAATGGGACTTTGGCCAAGAGACCCAGTACTTC
J gene: TRBJ2-2; D gene: .; clone size: .; V gene: TRBV5-4; CDR3 protein: CASTRGPNTGELFF; CDR3 DNA: TGTGCCAGCACGCGGGGGCCTAACACCGGGGAGCTGTTTTTT
J gene: TRBJ2-4; D gene: .; clone size: .; V gene: TRBV4-1; CDR3 protein: CASSQDPPTANIQYF; CDR3 DNA: TGCGCCAGCAGCCAAGATCCCCCCACCGCGAACATTCAGTACTTC
J gene: TRBJ1-1; D gene: TRBD1; clone size: .; V gene: TRBV11-3; CDR3 protein: CASSDRDRGVNTEAFF; CDR3 DNA: TGTGCCAGCAGCGACCGGGACAGGGGGGTGAACACTGAAGCTTTCTTT
J gene: TRBJ2-2; D gene: .; clone size: .; V gene: TRBV4-2; CDR3 protein: CASSPTRRDDLTTGELFF; CDR3 DNA: TGTGCCAGCAGCCCCACCAGGAGGGACGACTTAACCACCGGGGAGCTGTTTTTT
J gene: TRBJ1-2; D gene: TRBD1; clone size: .; V gene: TRBV11-3; CDR3 protein: CASSPTTGAGYTF; CDR3 DNA: TGTGCCAGCAGCCCGACGACAGGGGCTGGCTACACCTTC
J gene: TRBJ1-6; D gene: .; clone size: .; V gene: TRBV6-5; CDR3 protein: CASSYSRTDYNSPLHF; CDR3 DNA: TGTGCCAGCAGTTACTCGAGGACAGACTATAATTCACCCCTCCACTTT
J gene: TRBJ2-3; D gene: TRBD2; clone size: .; V gene: TRBV5-4; CDR3 protein: CASSLALRGRGTSTDTQYF; CDR3 DNA: TGTGCCAGCAGCTTGGCCCTCCGGGGGAGGGGAACTAGCACAGATACGCAGTATTTT
J gene: TRBJ2-7; D gene: .; clone size: .; V gene: TRBV5-1; CDR3 protein: CASNVGAREYEQYF; CDR3 DNA: TGCGCCAGCAACGTCGGTGCTAGGGAGTACGAGCAGTACTTC
J gene: TRBJ2-7; D gene: TRBD1; clone size: .; V gene: TRBV6-5; CDR3 protein: CASSRGQLTYEQYF; CDR3 DNA: TGTGCCAGCAGTAGGGGACAGCTTACCTACGAGCAGTACTTC
J gene: TRBJ2-1; D gene: .; clone size: .; V gene: TRBV4-1; CDR3 protein: CASSSPDNPEQFF; CDR3 DNA: TGCGCCAGCTCTTCCCCGGACAATCCTGAGCAGTTCTTC
J gene: TRBJ1-3; D gene: .; clone size: .; V gene: TRBV30; CDR3 protein: CAWSTGIGNTIYF; CDR3 DNA: TGTGCCTGGAGTACGGGAATTGGAAACACCATATATTTT
J gene: TRBJ1-5; D gene: .; clone size: .; V gene: TRBV2; CDR3 protein: CASSSTSYQPQHF; CDR3 DNA: TGTGCCAGCAGTTCAACTTCGTATCAGCCCCAGCATTTT
J gene: TRBJ2-7; D gene: TRBD2; clone size: few; V gene: TRBV6-1; CDR3 protein: CASTTAAGESDEQYF; CDR3 DNA: TGTGCCAGCACCACGGCGGCGGGAGAAAGCGACGAGCAGTACTTC
J gene: TRBJ2-7; D gene: .; clone size: .; V gene: TRBV6-1; CDR3 protein: CASIKGDSANEQYF; CDR3 DNA: TGTGCCAGCATTAAGGGCGACAGTGCCAACGAGCAGTACTTC
J gene: TRBJ2-5; D gene: .; clone size: .; V gene: TRBV14; CDR3 protein: CASSRAGAQETQYF; CDR3 DNA: TGTGCCAGCAGTCGGGCAGGGGCCCAAGAGACCCAGTACTTC
J gene: TRBJ2-1; D gene: TRBD1; clone size: .; V gene: TRBV4-2; CDR3 protein: CASSQERDRPFF; CDR3 DNA: TGTGCCAGCAGCCAAGAACGGGACAGGCCCTTCTTC
J gene: TRBJ2-1; D gene: TRBD1; clone size: .; V gene: TRBV6-1; CDR3 protein: CASSVSRDRANEQFF; CDR3 DNA: TGTGCCAGCAGTGTCTCCCGGGACAGGGCGAATGAGCAGTTCTTC
J gene: TRBJ2-5; D gene: TRBD2; clone size: .; V gene: TRBV14; CDR3 protein: CASSLRLAQETQYF; CDR3 DNA: TGTGCCAGCAGCCTGAGACTAGCCCAAGAGACCCAGTACTTC
J gene: TRBJ1-2; D gene: .; clone size: .; V gene: TRBV5-1; CDR3 protein: CASSLDSYGYTF; CDR3 DNA: TGCGCCAGCAGCTTGGATAGCTATGGCTACACCTTC
J gene: TRBJ1-1; D gene: TRBD1; clone size: .; V gene: TRBV7-9; CDR3 protein: CASSPYGTGSTEAFF; CDR3 DNA: TGTGCCAGCAGCCCCTACGGGACAGGGAGCACTGAAGCTTTCTTT
J gene: TRBJ2-2; D gene: .; clone size: .; V gene: TRBV5-1; CDR3 protein: CASSSSGELFF; CDR3 DNA: TGCGCCAGCAGCTCCTCCGGGGAGCTGTTTTTT